This T cell receptor (beta chain) was found in a study of T cell responses to AZD1222 COVID-19 vaccine (dated by TCRdb to the early 2020s). Notes on the research overall: Because spike-specific TCR depth and breadth did not differ between the two schedules, AZD1222 recipients who got a second dose at roughly 4 weeks were pooled with those who got a second dose at roughly 12 weeks. A total of just over 230 trial participants underwent TCR sequencing, of whom around 210 had received two doses of AZD1222 and approximately 25 had received two doses of the MenACWY control vaccine. Enrollment into the trials was organized by age into subgroups of 18-55, 56-69 and 70-plus years, and those subgroups contained 148, 28 and 57 TCR-sequenced participants, respectively. The study at large found these results: Participants were mostly white British, with more females than males. The authors suggested clonal diversity may have been underestimated. Conclusions about previously exposed vaccinees were limited because only 5 or 6 AZD1222 recipients were SARS-CoV-2 seropositive at baseline. In the small 56-69-year group, the increase in depth fell short of significance, most likely because of low power. Reportedly, almost half of the unique spike-specific TCRs recognized epitopes lying outside the regions that are mutated in the B.1.351 and B.1.1.7 variants. The whole spike protein was spanned by vaccine-associated CD4 TCRs, and dominant responses were seen in regions 160-218 and 743-854. Because no samples from the day 14 peak response were available, repertoires could be characterized only after the peak T cell response. After two AZD1222 doses, both the breadth and the depth of spike-specific TCRs were significantly higher than at day 0 and than in MenACWY recipients.

About this clone itself: What antigen it recognizes has not been identified. The input lacks base qualities; no much larger clone sits a single base away.

The CDR3 covers 18 residues, taking in both the cysteine and the phenylalanine. The sequence is cut down to CDR3 DNA, 54 bases in frame from base 1. The CDR1 and CDR2 encoded by the germline V gene (reference sequence) are SEHNR and FQNEAQ. At the junction V is shortened by 6 bases and J by 0 bases, with 21 bases in between. The time point tag for this specimen amounts to: baseline before first vaccination. Samples from vaccinated people were obtained from the UK trials COV001 and COV002, which included a single-blind randomized controlled phase 2/3 trial of AZD1222 (ChAdOx1 nCoV-19) in healthy adults. Trial participant PBMC samples were collected at day 0 and day 28 after the second dose for TCRbeta chain sequencing. The CDR3 regions of human TCRbeta chains were subjected to immunosequencing. Concerning the study's data processing: TCRs in the repertoires were matched against a reference library of SARS-CoV-2-specific TCRs that had been generated with the MIRA antigen-specificity platform. Breadth was defined as the fraction of unique TCRs that were SARS-CoV-2-associated. Depth was defined as the fraction of total T cells that were SARS-CoV-2-associated. Using the MIRA data, each spike-specific TCR was mapped to the spike region that the TCR reacts to and placed in a CD4 or CD8 class. Log10-transformed breadth and depth values were compared by one-way ANOVA with Sidak's multiple comparisons tests. Imported from immuneACCESS, the table was reduced by TCRdb to in-frame sequences with V and J called. These copies leave out some clones; in studies compared against another copy, an unresolved V gene accounts for under half, and the cause of the remainder is not known. D and trimming were read from the DNA, whereas the V and J calls and clone size are those reported in that table. A total of about 100,000 clones appear in this sample, roughly 88% of them only once. Together, the top ten hold 2.8% of the sample.

The material sequenced was peripheral blood, taken on day 0 of AZD1222 vaccination. The clonotype originates from an adult in good health. The V and J segments used are TRBV7-9 and TRBJ2-1; the D gene is not confidently resolved. The CDR3 protein: CASRPRKARQPSYNEQFF. The DNA sequence reads TGTGCCAGCAGACCCCGCAAGGCGCGACAACCCTCCTACAATGAGCAGTTCTTC. Extended through the reference TRBV7-9 and TRBJ2-1 proteins, this CDR3 yields the full variable domain: DTGVSQNPRHKITKRGQNVTFRCDPISEHNRLYWYRQTLGQGPEFLTYFQNEAQLEKSRLLSDRFSAERPKGSFSTLEIQRTEQGDSAMYLCASRPRKARQPSYNEQFFGPGTRLTVL.